These 14 T cell receptor beta chains share one sample of origin, sequenced in a study of T cell clonotyping in hematopoietic cell transplantation. Sequencing used immunoSEQ multiplex PCR; TCRdb keeps in-frame clones, though not all of them. The table has about 12,000 clones, roughly 83% seen once. This sample comprised PBMCs, obtained 100 days after allogeneic stem cell transplant. These receptors were collected from a female patient between 35 and 55 years old who had an allogeneic stem cell transplant from a related donor, so T cells may come from the graft donor. Some clones in this sample may be carry-over from other donors' samples.

The rearrangement links TRBV11-2 to TRBJ2-1, with TRBD2 matching over 7 bases. After removal of 0 bases from V and 6 bases from J, the junction contained 8 bases not matched to a gene. The CDR3 has 16 amino acids. In germline, CDR1 is SGHAT, CDR2 FQNNGV. CDR3: CASSLDPSGKVNEQFF. The DNA of the CDR3 is TGTGCCAGCAGCTTAGATCCCAGCGGGAAAGTCAATGAGCAGTTCTTC.

The CDR3 spells CASSPTGIPYEQYF. The CDR3 region has the DNA TGTGCCAGTAGCCCGACAGGGATCCCCTACGAGCAGTACTTC. V is TRBV19 and J is TRBJ2-7; 7 bases align to TRBD1. Trimming removed 6 bases from V and 2 bases from J; junction bases left unmatched: 7. Germline CDR1 reads LNHDA; CDR2 reads SQIVND (reference sequence). This CDR3 is 14 amino acids long.

The chain carries TRBV7-9 and TRBJ2-2; D may be TRBD1 (6 bases). Trimming removed 1 base at V and 7 bases at J, with 13 bases between. Looked up from germline, CDR1 is SEHNR and CDR2 is FQNEAQ (reference sequence). The CDR3 length is 15 residues. CDR3 sequence (DNA): TGTGCCAGCAGCTTAGTCAGAACACAGGGCGGGGAGCTGTTTTTT. Its protein product is CASSLVRTQGGELFF.

The genes are TRBV6-1 and TRBJ1-1; no clear D. The germline V and J ends were trimmed by 4 bases and 3 bases, with 9 bases remaining between them. The CDR3 is 13 amino acids. Germline V gene sequence: CDR1 MNHNS, CDR2 SASEGT. The CDR3 nucleotides are TGTGCCAGCAGTGGACTGAGGGACACTGAAGCTTTCTTT. It yields the protein CASSGLRDTEAFF.

The chain joins TRBV6-1 to TRBJ2-7; D unclear. Trimming shortened V by 6 bases and J by 7 bases, and 10 bases separated the two germline ends. This CDR3 has 11 amino acids. Germline V CDR1 and CDR2: MNHNS, SASEGT. CDR3 DNA: TGTGCCAGCAGCATAACGAAGGAGCAGTACTTC. Residues: CASSITKEQYF.

The V and J genes are TRBV4-1 and TRBJ2-5; D is ambiguous. This CDR3 has 17 residues. Trimming shortened V by 0 bases and J by 1 base, and 15 bases separated the two germline ends. Germline loops: CDR1 MGHRA, CDR2 YSYEKL. The CDR3 DNA is TGCGCCAGCAGCCAAGAGTCCTTCAGCATTTCCCAAGAGACCCAGTACTTC. Translated: CASSQESFSISQETQYF.

This chain joins TRBV30 and TRBJ2-5; no firm D call. Trimming stripped 3 bases from V and 0 bases from J, with 11 bases between. CDR3 length: 14 amino acids. Germline V gene data show CDR1 as GTSNPN and CDR2 as SVGIG (reference sequence). Here the CDR3 DNA reads TGTGCCTGGAGGGAAGTCGCGTACCAAGAGACCCAGTACTTC. Its protein is CAWREVAYQETQYF.

This chain joins TRBV7-2 and TRBJ1-2; tentatively, D is TRBD1 (6 bases). The CDR3 is made up of 13 amino acids. The V gene's germline CDR1 is SGHTA and CDR2 FQGNSA. V shed 0 bases and J shed 11 bases, with 13 bases lying between them. The CDR3 here is CASSLARQEVYTF. CDR3 bases: TGTGCCAGCAGCTTAGCGCGACAGGAAGTTTACACCTTC.

The chain joins TRBV7-9 to TRBJ1-1; D unresolved. Germline V CDR1 and CDR2: SEHNR, FQNEAQ (reference sequence). This CDR3 has 13 residues. The ends were cut back, 4 bases at V and 1 base at J, with 7 bases in the middle. This CDR3 reads CASSSAENTEAFF. The CDR3, as DNA: TGTGCCAGCAGCTCGGCCGAGAACACTGAAGCTTTCTTT. The entire variable domain, with the rest obtained from reference TRBV7-9 and TRBJ1-1, is as follows: DTGVSQNPRHKITKRGQNVTFRCDPISEHNRLYWYRQTLGQGPEFLTYFQNEAQLEKSRLLSDRFSAERPKGSFSTLEIQRTEQGDSAMYLCASSSAENTEAFFGQGTRLTVV.

V and J are TRBV5-1 and TRBJ1-4; weak D call: TRBD1 (5 bases). V lost 0 bases and J lost 8, with 11 bases in between. The CDR3 consists of 14 residues. The germline V gene has CDR1 SGHRS and CDR2 YFSETQ. CDR3 sequence reads: CASSLAGQFEKLFF. Written as DNA, the CDR3 is TGCGCCAGCAGCTTGGCGGGGCAGTTCGAAAAACTGTTTTTT.

V is TRBV6-6 and J is TRBJ1-5, with TRBD1 matching over 10 bases. CDR3 length: 16 amino acids. Trimming at V came to 5 bases and at J to 1 base, leaving 5 bases not matched to a gene. Germline V gene data show CDR1 as MNHNY and CDR2 as SVGAGI (reference sequence). DNA of the CDR3: TGTGCCAGCAGTCCCCGGGACAGGGGAAGCAATCAGCCCCAGCATTTT. This encodes CASSPRDRGSNQPQHF.

The rearrangement links TRBV29-1 to TRBJ2-5, with TRBD1 matching over 9 bases. Germline CDR1 is SQVTM and CDR2 is ANQGSEA. The CDR3 totals 13 residues. V was pared by 5 bases and J by 2 bases, with 3 bases of the junction left unmatched. The CDR3 nucleotides read TGCAGCGTTTTGGGGACAGGGCAAGAGACCCAGTACTTC. Translation: CSVLGTGQETQYF.

The chain links TRBV5-4 to TRBJ2-7, with 7 bases identical to TRBD2. The V gene end was trimmed by 0 bases and the J gene end by 3 bases; junction bases not matched to a gene: 3. CDR1 and CDR2 from the germline V gene are SGHNT and YYREEE (reference sequence). The CDR3 consists of 14 residues. The CDR3 sequence is CASSLGTRDYEQYF. Here the CDR3 DNA reads TGTGCCAGCAGCTTGGGGACTAGGGACTACGAGCAGTACTTC.

The chain carries TRBV28 and TRBJ1-2; possible D gene TRBD1, 5 bases. CDR1 is MDHEN and CDR2 is SYDVKM in the germline V gene. V gave up 4 bases and J gave up 0 bases, with 18 bases separating them. The CDR3 runs 17 residues. This CDR3 is CASSSQTATAPNYGYTF. DNA for the CDR3: TGTGCCAGCAGTTCCCAGACAGCGACGGCCCCTAACTATGGCTACACCTTC.